This T cell receptor beta chain stems from a study of T cell clonality in common variable immunodeficiency (dated by TCRdb to the mid-2010s). Summary of the overall study and its limitations: Although equal DNA input was used, an average of approximately 82,000 unique sequences per sample was obtained for controls, compared with approximately 30,000 for CVID samples. CVID TCRbeta sequences were reported to have fewer deletions and N-nucleotide insertions and to lack highly modified clones with 13 or more V deletions. Patient heterogeneity within the CVID cohort put limits on correlating repertoire features with clinical complications. It was noted by the authors that sequencing of the repertoires of T cell subpopulations would be needed to clarify the cause of the increased clonality in CVID. Healthy controls shared more TCRbeta clones with each other than CVID subjects shared among themselves (p < 0.0001). TCRbeta clonality was higher in CVID subjects than in healthy controls (t-test p = 0.018), and the increase was most characteristic of about a third of subjects.

Standard criteria, namely reduction of serum IgG, IgA and/or IgM below the normal range together with specific antibody deficiency, were applied for the diagnosis of CVID. The CVID group comprised 40 to 45 subjects, approximately 15 female and approximately 30 male, aged roughly 9 to 70 years with a mean age of roughly 40. Both CVID patients and healthy controls were predominantly of Caucasian heritage. At the time of study participation, every CVID subject had been on replacement immunoglobulin therapy for at least one year. At blood collection, none of the CVID subjects was ill or on immunomodulatory or immunosuppressive medication. Heparinized peripheral whole blood samples of roughly 5 to 9 ml were obtained from each donor. Genomic DNA from adults with common variable immune deficiency (CVID) and from healthy adult controls was used for sequencing of TCRbeta CDR3 repertoires. Diluted blood was density-centrifuged over Hypaque 1077 or Ficoll-Paque to isolate peripheral blood mononuclear cells. Genomic DNA was obtained from unsorted mononuclear cells through either Qiagen column purification or a centrifugation-based method.

This clone was recorded many times. Its recognized antigen is unknown. The read ends 3 residues early relative to the CDR3; the germline J gene fills the gap. Equivalent amounts of genomic DNA from CVID and control samples were used as sequencing input. For every sample, a 60 bp segment covering the rearranged TCRbeta CDR3 region was amplified and then sequenced. The immunoSEQ assay, a bias-corrected multiplex PCR with high-throughput sequencing, was employed for TCRbeta amplification. The study's processing was this. Each unique nucleotide sequence was treated as a clone and annotated with V, D and J genes, copy number and frequency. Sequences were labeled productive if in frame, and non-productive if out of frame or containing stop codons. As previously described, clonality was computed from Shannon's entropy. The predicted amino acid sequences of productive clones were used to derive mean CDR3 Kyte-Doolittle hydropathy. Scaled V gene usage was hierarchically clustered using Manhattan distance and complete linkage with the R hclust function. Clone sharing by CDR3 amino acid sequence was assessed by resampling 12 repertoires per group over 100 rounds. The repertoires were searched for 65 to 80 published EBV-specific and 245 published CMV-specific TCRbeta sequences. A couple of CVID samples yielding fewer than 10,000 sequences were excluded from analysis, leaving a few dozen CVID repertoires. The clones in this table, taken by TCRdb from immuneACCESS, are in-frame only. Not every clone is retained; where verified, under half of the shortfall comes from an unresolved V gene, and the cause of the rest is unknown. V and J calls and clone size are as listed in that table; D and trimming were resolved from the DNA. The sample has around 40,000 clones on record, with no singletons. 5% to 6.5% of the sample lies in the top ten.

Taken from the germline V gene, the CDR1 and CDR2 loops are SQVTM and ANQGSEA. Relative to germline, V is missing 6 bases and J is missing 6 bases, with 7 bases of the junction outside any gene match. Inclusive of the bounding cysteine and phenylalanine, the CDR3 is 13 residues long. The DNA shown is the part of the CDR3 that was read: 30 bases, in frame from base 1. This TCR was recovered from a human donor with common variable immunodeficiency. The specimen was peripheral blood mononuclear cells. The chain links TRBV29-1 with TRBJ2-1, with 8 bases matching TRBD2. The encoded CDR3 is CSVGLEWSNEQFF. CDR3 DNA (partial): TGCAGCGTGGGACTAGAGTGGTCCAATGAG.